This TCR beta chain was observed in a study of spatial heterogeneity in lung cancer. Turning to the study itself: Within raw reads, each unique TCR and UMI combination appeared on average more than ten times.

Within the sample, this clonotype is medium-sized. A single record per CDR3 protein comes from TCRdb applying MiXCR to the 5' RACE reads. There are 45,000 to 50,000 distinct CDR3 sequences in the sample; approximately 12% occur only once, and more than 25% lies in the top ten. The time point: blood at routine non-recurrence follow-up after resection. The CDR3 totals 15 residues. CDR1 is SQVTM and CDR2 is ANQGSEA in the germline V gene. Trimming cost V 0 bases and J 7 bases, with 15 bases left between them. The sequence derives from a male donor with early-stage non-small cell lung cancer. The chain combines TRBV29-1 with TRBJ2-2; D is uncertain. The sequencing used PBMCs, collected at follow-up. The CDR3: CSVEDGHSPGGELFF. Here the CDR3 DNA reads TGCAGCGTTGAAGATGGCCATTCTCCCGGCGGGGAGCTGTTTTTT.